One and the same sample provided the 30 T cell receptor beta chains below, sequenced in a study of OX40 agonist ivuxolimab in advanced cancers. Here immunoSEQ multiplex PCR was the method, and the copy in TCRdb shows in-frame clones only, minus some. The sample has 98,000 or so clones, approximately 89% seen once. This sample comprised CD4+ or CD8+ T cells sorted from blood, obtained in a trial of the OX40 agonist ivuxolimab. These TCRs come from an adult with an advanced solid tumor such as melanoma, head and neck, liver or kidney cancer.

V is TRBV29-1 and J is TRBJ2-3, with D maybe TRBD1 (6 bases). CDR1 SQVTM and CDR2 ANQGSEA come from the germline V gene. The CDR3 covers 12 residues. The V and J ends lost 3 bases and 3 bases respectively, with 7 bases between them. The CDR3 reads CSVDTGTDTQYF. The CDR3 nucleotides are TGCAGCGTTGACACAGGGACAGATACGCAGTATTTT.

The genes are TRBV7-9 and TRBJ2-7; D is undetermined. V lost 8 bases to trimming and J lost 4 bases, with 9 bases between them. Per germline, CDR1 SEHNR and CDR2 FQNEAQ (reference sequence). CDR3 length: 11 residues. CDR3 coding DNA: TGTGCCAGCGGGCCCCTGTACGAGCAGTACTTC. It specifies CASGPLYEQYF.

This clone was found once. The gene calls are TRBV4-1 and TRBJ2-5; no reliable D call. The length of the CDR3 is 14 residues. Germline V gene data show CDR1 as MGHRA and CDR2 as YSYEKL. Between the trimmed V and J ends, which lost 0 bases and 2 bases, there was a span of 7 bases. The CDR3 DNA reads TGCGCCAGCAGCCAAGAAGGCCCGCAAGAGACCCAGTACTTC. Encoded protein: CASSQEGPQETQYF.

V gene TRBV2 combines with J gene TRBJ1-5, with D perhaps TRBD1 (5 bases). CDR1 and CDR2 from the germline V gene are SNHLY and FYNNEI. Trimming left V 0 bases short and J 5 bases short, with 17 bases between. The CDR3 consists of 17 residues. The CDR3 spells CASSEALQGSYYQPQHF. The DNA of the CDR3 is TGTGCCAGCAGTGAAGCGCTTCAGGGCAGCTATTATCAGCCCCAGCATTTT.

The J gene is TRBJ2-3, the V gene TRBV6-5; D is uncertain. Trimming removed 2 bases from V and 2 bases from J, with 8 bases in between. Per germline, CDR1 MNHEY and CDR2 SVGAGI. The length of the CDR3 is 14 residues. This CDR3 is CASSYVAATDTQYF. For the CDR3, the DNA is TGTGCCAGCAGTTACGTGGCAGCCACAGATACGCAGTATTTT.

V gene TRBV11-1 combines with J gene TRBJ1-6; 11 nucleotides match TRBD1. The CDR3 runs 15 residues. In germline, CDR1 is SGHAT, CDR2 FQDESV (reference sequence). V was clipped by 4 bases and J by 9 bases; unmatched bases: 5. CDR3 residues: CASSSRGQGVSPLHF. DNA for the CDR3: TGTGCCAGCAGCTCAAGGGGACAGGGGGTTTCACCCCTCCACTTT.

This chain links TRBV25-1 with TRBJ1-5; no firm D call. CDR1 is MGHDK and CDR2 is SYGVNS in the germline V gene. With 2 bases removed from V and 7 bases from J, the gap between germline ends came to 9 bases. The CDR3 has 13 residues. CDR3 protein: CASSEEGGQPQHF. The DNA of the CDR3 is TGTGCCAGCAGTGAAGAGGGTGGCCAGCCCCAGCATTTT.

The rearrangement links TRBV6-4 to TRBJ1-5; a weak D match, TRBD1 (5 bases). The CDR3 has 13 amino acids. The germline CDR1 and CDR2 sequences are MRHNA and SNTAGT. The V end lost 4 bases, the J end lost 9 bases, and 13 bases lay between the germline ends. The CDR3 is CASSVQGGGPQHF. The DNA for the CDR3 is TGTGCCAGCAGTGTCCAGGGCGGTGGGCCCCAGCATTTT.

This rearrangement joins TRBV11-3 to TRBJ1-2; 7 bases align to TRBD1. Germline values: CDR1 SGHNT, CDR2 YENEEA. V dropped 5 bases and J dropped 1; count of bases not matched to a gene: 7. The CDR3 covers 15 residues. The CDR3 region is CASSPTGTDNYGYTF. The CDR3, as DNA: TGTGCCAGCAGCCCAACCGGGACAGATAACTATGGCTACACCTTC.

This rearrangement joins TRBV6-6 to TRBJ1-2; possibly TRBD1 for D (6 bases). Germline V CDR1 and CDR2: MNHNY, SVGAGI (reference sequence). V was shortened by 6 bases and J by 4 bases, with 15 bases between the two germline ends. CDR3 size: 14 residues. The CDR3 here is CASRGGGQIYGYTF. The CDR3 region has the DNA TGTGCCAGCAGAGGAGGGGGACAAATCTATGGCTACACCTTC.

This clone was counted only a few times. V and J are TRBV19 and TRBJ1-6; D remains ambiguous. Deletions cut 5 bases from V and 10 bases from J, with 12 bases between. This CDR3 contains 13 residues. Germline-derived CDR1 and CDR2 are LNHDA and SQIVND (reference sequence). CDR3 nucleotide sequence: TGTGCCAGTAGTCGCGGGTTAGAGTCACCCCTCCACTTT. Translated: CASSRGLESPLHF.

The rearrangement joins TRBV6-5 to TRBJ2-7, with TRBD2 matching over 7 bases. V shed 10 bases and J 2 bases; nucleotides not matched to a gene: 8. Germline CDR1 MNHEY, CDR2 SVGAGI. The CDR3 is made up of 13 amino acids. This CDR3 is CATRGRVAYEQYF. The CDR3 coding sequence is TGTGCCACCCGGGGGAGGGTTGCCTACGAGCAGTACTTC.

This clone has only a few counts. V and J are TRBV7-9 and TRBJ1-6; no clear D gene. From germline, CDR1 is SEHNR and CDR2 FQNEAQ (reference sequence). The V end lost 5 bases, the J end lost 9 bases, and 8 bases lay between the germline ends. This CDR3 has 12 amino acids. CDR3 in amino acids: CASSLAVSPLHF. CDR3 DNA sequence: TGTGCCAGCAGCCTGGCGGTTTCACCCCTCCACTTT. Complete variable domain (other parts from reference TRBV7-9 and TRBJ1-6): DTGVSQNPRHKITKRGQNVTFRCDPISEHNRLYWYRQTLGQGPEFLTYFQNEAQLEKSRLLSDRFSAERPKGSFSTLEIQRTEQGDSAMYLCASSLAVSPLHFGNGTRLTVT.

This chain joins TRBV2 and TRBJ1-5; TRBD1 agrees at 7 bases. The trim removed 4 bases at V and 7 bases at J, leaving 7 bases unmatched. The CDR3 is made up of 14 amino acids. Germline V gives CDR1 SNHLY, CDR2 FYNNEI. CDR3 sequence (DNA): TGTGCCAGCAGTGTTTTAGGGGGCGAGCAGCCCCAGCATTTT. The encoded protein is CASSVLGGEQPQHF.

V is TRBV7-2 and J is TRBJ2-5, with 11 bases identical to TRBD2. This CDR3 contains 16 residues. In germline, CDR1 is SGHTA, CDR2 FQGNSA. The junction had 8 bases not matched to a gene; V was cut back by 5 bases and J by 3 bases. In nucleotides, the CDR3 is TGTGCCAGCAGCCATAGCGGGGGGGCGACGAAAGAGACCCAGTACTTC. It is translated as CASSHSGGATKETQYF.

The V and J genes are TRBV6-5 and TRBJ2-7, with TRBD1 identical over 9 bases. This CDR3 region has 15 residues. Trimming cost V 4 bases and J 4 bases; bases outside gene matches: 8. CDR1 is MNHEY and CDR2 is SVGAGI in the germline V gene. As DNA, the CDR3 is TGTGCCAGCAGTTCACCGGGACAGGGCTTATACGAGCAGTACTTC. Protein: CASSSPGQGLYEQYF.

This chain's CDR3 is CASSLEGDSYNEQFF. CDR3 nucleotide sequence: TGTGCCAGCAGCTTAGAGGGGGACAGTTACAATGAGCAGTTCTTC. The chain uses TRBV7-9 and TRBJ2-1, with 7 bases aligning to TRBD1. This CDR3 has 15 residues. V trimming: 1 base; J trimming: 4 bases; junction bases outside the gene matches: 4. CDR1 SEHNR and CDR2 FQNEAQ come from the germline V gene (reference sequence).

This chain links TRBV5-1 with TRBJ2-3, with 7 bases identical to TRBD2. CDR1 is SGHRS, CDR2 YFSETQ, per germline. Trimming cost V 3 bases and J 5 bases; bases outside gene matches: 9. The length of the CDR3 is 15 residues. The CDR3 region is CASSSGSGAQDTQYF. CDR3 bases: TGCGCCAGCAGCTCGGGCAGCGGGGCTCAAGATACGCAGTATTTT.

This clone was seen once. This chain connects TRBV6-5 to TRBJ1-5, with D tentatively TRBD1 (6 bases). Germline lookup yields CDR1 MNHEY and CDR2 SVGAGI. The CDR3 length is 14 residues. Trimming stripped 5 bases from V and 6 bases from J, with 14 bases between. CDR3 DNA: TGTGCCAGCAGTAAGAGACAGGCAGGTCAGCCCCAGCATTTT. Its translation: CASSKRQAGQPQHF.

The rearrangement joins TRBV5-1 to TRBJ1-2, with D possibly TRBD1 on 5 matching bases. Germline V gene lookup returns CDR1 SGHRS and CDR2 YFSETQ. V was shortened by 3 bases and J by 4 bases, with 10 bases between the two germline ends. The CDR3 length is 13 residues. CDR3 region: CASSSDRLYGYTF. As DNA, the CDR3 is TGCGCCAGCAGCTCCGACAGACTCTATGGCTACACCTTC.

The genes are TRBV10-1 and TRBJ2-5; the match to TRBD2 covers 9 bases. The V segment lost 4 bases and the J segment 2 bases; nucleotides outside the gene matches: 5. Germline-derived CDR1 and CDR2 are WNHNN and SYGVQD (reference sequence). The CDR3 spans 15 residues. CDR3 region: CASSARAGGQETQYF. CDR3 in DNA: TGCGCCAGCAGTGCGAGGGCGGGGGGGCAAGAGACCCAGTACTTC.

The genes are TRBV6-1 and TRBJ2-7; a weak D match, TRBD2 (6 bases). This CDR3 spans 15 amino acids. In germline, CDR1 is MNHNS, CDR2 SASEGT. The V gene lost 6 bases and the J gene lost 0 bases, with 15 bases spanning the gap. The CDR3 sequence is CASRGLAASSYEQYF. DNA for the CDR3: TGTGCCAGCAGGGGACTGGCGGCGAGCTCCTACGAGCAGTACTTC.

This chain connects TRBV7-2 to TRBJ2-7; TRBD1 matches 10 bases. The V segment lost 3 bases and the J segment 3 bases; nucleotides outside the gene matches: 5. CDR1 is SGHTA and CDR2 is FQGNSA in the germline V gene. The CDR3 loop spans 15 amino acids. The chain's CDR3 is CASSFGTGAYYEQYF. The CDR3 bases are TGTGCCAGCAGCTTCGGGACAGGGGCTTACTACGAGCAGTACTTC.

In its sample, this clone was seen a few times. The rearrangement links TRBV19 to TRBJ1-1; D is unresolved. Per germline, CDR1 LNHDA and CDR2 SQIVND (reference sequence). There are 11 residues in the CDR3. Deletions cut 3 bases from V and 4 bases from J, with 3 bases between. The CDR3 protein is CASSMFTEAFF. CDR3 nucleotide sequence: TGTGCCAGTAGTATGTTCACTGAAGCTTTCTTT. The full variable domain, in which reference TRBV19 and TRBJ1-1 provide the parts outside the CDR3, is DGGITQSPKYLFRKEGQNVTLSCEQNLNHDAMYWYRQDPGQGLRLIYYSQIVNDFQKGDIAEGYSVSREKKESFPLTVTSAQKNPTAFYLCASSMFTEAFFGQGTRLTVV.

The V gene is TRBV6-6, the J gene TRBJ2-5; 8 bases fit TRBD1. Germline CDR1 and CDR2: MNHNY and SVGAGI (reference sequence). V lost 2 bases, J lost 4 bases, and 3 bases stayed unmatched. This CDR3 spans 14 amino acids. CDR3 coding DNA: TGTGCCAGCAGTTACAGACAGGGGATAGAGACCCAGTACTTC. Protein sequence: CASSYRQGIETQYF.

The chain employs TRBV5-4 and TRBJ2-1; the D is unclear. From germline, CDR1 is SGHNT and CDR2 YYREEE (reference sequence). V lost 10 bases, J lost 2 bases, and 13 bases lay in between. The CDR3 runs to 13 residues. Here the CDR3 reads CAVGSVTYNEQFF. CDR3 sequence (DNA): TGTGCCGTAGGGTCCGTAACCTACAATGAGCAGTTCTTC.

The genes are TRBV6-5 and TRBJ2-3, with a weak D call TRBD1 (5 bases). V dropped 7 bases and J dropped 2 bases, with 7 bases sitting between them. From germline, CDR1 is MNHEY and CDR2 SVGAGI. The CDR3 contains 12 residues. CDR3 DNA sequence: TGTGCCAGCACGGACACCACAGATACGCAGTATTTT. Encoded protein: CASTDTTDTQYF.

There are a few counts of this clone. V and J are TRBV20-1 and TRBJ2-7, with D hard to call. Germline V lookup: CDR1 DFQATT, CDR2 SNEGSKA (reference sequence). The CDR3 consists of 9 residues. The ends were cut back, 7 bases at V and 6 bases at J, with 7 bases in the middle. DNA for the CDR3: TGCAGTGATCCACTCGAGCAGTACTTC. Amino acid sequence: CSDPLEQYF.

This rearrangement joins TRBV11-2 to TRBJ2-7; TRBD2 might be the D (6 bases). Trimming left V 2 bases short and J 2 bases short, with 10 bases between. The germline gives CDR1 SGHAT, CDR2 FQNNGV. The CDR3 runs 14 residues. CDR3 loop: CASSLSSVPYEQYF. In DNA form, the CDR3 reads TGTGCCAGCAGCTTATCTAGCGTTCCCTACGAGCAGTACTTC.

The CDR3 spells CASSRQTTDTQYF. The CDR3 DNA reads as TGTGCCAGTAGTAGGCAGACCACAGATACGCAGTATTTT. This chain joins TRBV19 and TRBJ2-3; D remains ambiguous. Per germline, CDR1 LNHDA and CDR2 SQIVND (reference sequence). The V gene lost 4 bases and the J gene lost 2 bases, with 7 bases spanning the gap. The CDR3 is made up of 13 amino acids.